A single sample is the source of the 24 T cell receptor beta chains below, sequenced in a study of shared clonotypes between healthy human individuals. Data came from immunoSEQ multiplex PCR; TCRdb stores just in-frame clones and leaves some out. The table records hundreds of thousands of clones, roughly 98% of them present only once. Naive-designated CD8 cells lacked CD45RO, were positively enriched for CCR7, and omitted terminally differentiated effector memory CD45RA+ cells. The sequencing input was naive CD8+ T cells sorted from blood. These receptors were obtained from a man aged 30-40 years in good health.

This chain links TRBV5-1 with TRBJ2-7, with 9 bases matching TRBD1. There are 14 residues in the CDR3. J was trimmed by 0 bases and V by 4 bases; bases with no gene match: 2. CDR1 is SGHRS and CDR2 is YFSETQ in the germline V gene. In DNA form, the CDR3 reads TGCGCCAGCAGCGCGGGACAGGGCTCCTACGAGCAGTACTTC. Translated, it gives CASSAGQGSYEQYF.

The CDR3 region is CASSQEQQAADTQYF. The CDR3 DNA sequence: TGCGCCAGCAGCCAAGAGCAACAGGCGGCAGATACGCAGTATTTT. The J gene is TRBJ2-3, the V gene TRBV4-1; D is possibly TRBD1 (5 bases). V lost 0 bases to trimming and J lost 4 bases, with 11 bases between them. This CDR3 contains 15 residues. Germline V gene data show CDR1 as MGHRA and CDR2 as YSYEKL.

The CDR3 DNA follows: TGTGCCGTATCCCGTCAGGGTGCTGAAGCTTTCTTT. Translation: CAVSRQGAEAFF. This chain uses TRBV6-5 with TRBJ1-1, with D tentatively TRBD1 (5 bases). Germline CDR1 is MNHEY and CDR2 is SVGAGI. Between the trimmed V and J ends, which lost 11 bases and 6 bases, there was a span of 16 bases. This CDR3 has 12 amino acids.

The V gene is TRBV7-3, the J gene TRBJ2-7; the D gene is possibly TRBD2 (6 bases). The CDR3 consists of 13 residues. Germline lookup yields CDR1 SGHTA and CDR2 FQGTGA. Between the trimmed V and J ends, which lost 5 bases and 4 bases, there was a span of 12 bases. This CDR3 is CASSPYGGYEQYF. In DNA form, the CDR3 reads TGTGCCAGCAGCCCTTATGGGGGGTACGAGCAGTACTTC.

The rearrangement uses TRBV10-3 and TRBJ1-2; 8 nucleotides match TRBD1. V trimming: 6 bases; J trimming: 7 bases; junction bases outside the gene matches: 10. The CDR3 loop spans 14 amino acids. Germline V lookup: CDR1 ENHRY, CDR2 SYGVKD. CDR3 nucleotide sequence: TGTGCCATCAGGCCTACCGGGACAGGTACTGGCTACACCTTC. Translation gives CAIRPTGTGTGYTF.

J is TRBJ2-1 and V is TRBV5-6, with D unclear. The CDR3 spans 15 residues. V dropped 3 bases and J dropped 10 bases, with 20 bases sitting between them. In germline, CDR1 is SGHDT, CDR2 YYEEEE. In nucleotides, the CDR3 is TGTGCCAGCAGCTCCCCCCCGACAATGATCTTAGAGCAGTTCTTC. It is translated as CASSSPPTMILEQFF.

This chain joins TRBV7-9 and TRBJ2-1, with D possibly called TRBD1 or TRBD2 (5 bases each). The V gene lost 4 bases and the J gene lost 5 bases, with 21 bases spanning the gap. This CDR3 comprises 17 residues. Per the germline V gene, CDR1 is SEHNR and CDR2 is FQNEAQ (reference sequence). The CDR3 region has the DNA TGTGCCAGCAGCTCTAGTAGGGACCCGGGATTCGACAATGAGCAGTTCTTC. Its translation is CASSSSRDPGFDNEQFF.

The chain links TRBV7-9 to TRBJ2-7; 8 bases match TRBD2. CDR3 length: 12 amino acids. CDR1 and CDR2 (germline): SEHNR, FQNEAQ (reference sequence). V lost 8 bases and J lost 5; bases outside the gene matches: 5. The CDR3, as DNA: TGTGCCAGCTCGGGAGGGGCCCACGAGCAGTACTTC. This gives the protein CASSGGAHEQYF.

V usage is TRBV5-1 and J usage is TRBJ1-1, with D unresolved. This CDR3 comprises 14 residues. CDR1 is SGHRS, CDR2 YFSETQ, per germline. Trimming stripped 2 bases from V and 1 base from J, with 9 bases between. The CDR3, as DNA: TGCGCCAGCAGCTTAGACCTGAGGAACACTGAAGCTTTCTTT. This encodes CASSLDLRNTEAFF. The entire variable domain, with the rest obtained from reference TRBV5-1 and TRBJ1-1, is as follows: KAGVTQTPRYLIKTRGQQVTLSCSPISGHRSVSWYQQTPGQGLQFLFEYFSETQRNKGNFPGRFSGRQFSNSRSEMNVSTLELGDSALYLCASSLDLRNTEAFFGQGTRLTVV.

The rearrangement joins TRBV18 to TRBJ1-3; a possible D gene is TRBD1 (5 bases). The CDR3 has 14 residues. Germline values: CDR1 KGHSH, CDR2 LQKENI. Trimming removed 3 bases from V and 4 bases from J, with 10 bases in between. DNA of the CDR3: TGTGCCAGCTCACCTCGGGACGGAGGAAACACCATATATTTT. It is translated as CASSPRDGGNTIYF.

The V call is TRBV10-3, the J call TRBJ1-1; 9 positions agree with TRBD1. With V trimmed by 4 bases and J by 4 bases, 10 bases remained unmatched. The CDR3 is 16 amino acids. Germline values: CDR1 ENHRY, CDR2 SYGVKD. CDR3 DNA: TGTGCCATCAGTGGAAAATCGGACAGGGGTGTCACTGAAGCTTTCTTT. Translation: CAISGKSDRGVTEAFF.

The chain joins TRBV9 to TRBJ2-3; 9 bases are shared with TRBD2. This CDR3 is 15 amino acids long. The V gene end was trimmed by 0 bases and the J gene end by 5 bases; junction bases not matched to a gene: 4. Germline V gene lookup returns CDR1 SGDLS and CDR2 YYNGEE. DNA for the CDR3: TGTGCCAGCAGCGTAGGCGGGAGGGCATTAGATACGCAGTATTTT. Amino acid sequence: CASSVGGRALDTQYF.

The chain is built from TRBV5-1 and TRBJ2-5; 8 bases line up with TRBD1. Germline V gene data show CDR1 as SGHRS and CDR2 as YFSETQ. The CDR3 consists of 15 residues. V lost 2 bases to trimming and J lost 4 bases; unmatched junction nucleotides: 7. Written as DNA, the CDR3 is TGCGCCAGCAGCTTATCGACAGGGGCTGGAGAGACCCAGTACTTC. The encoded protein is CASSLSTGAGETQYF. The whole variable domain, filled in from reference TRBV5-1 and TRBJ2-5, reads KAGVTQTPRYLIKTRGQQVTLSCSPISGHRSVSWYQQTPGQGLQFLFEYFSETQRNKGNFPGRFSGRQFSNSRSEMNVSTLELGDSALYLCASSLSTGAGETQYFGPGTRLLVL.

This clone was seen more than once but under ten times. Other DNA sequences of this sample code for an identical CDR3. V and J are TRBV27 and TRBJ2-7; possibly TRBD2 for D (5 bases). This CDR3 region has 11 residues. V was cut by 5 bases and J by 4 bases, with 6 bases left in between. CDR1 is MNHEY and CDR2 is SMNVEV in the germline V gene (reference sequence). The CDR3 reads CASSRGYEQYF. CDR3 DNA: TGTGCCAGCAGTCGGGGATACGAGCAGTACTTC.

The chain has TRBV29-1 and TRBJ1-3; D remains unclear. The germline V gene encodes CDR1 SQVTM and CDR2 ANQGSEA. The CDR3 covers 13 residues. Trimming left V 3 bases short and J 0 bases short, with 6 bases between. CDR3 bases: TGCAGCGTTGAGGCGGCCTCTGGAAACACCATATATTTT. Translation: CSVEAASGNTIYF.

The chain couples TRBV5-6 to TRBJ2-1; D ambiguous. Per the germline V gene, CDR1 is SGHDT and CDR2 is YYEEEE. The CDR3 sequence is 14 residues long. Trimming took 1 base from V and 2 from J, leaving 7 bases between them. Here the CDR3 DNA reads TGTGCCAGCAGCTTGAAAGGCCCCTACAATGAGCAGTTCTTC. Translation gives CASSLKGPYNEQFF.

This sequence joins TRBV10-3 and TRBJ2-2; 13 bases agree with TRBD2. The CDR3 runs 19 residues. CDR1 and CDR2 from the germline V gene are ENHRY and SYGVKD. After removal of 1 base from V and 7 bases from J, the junction contained 12 bases not matched to a gene. The DNA of the CDR3 is TGTGCCATCAGTGAGTTACGGGGAGGACTAGCGGGAGAAGACGGGGAGCTGTTTTTT. This translates into CAISELRGGLAGEDGELFF.

This clone was detected only once. In the same sample, other DNA sequences code for this CDR3. CDR3 residues: CASSIVGSYNEQFF. CDR3 bases: TGTGCCAGTAGTATAGTGGGTAGCTACAATGAGCAGTTCTTC. V and J are TRBV19 and TRBJ2-1; unclear D gene. Per the germline V gene, CDR1 is LNHDA and CDR2 is SQIVND (reference sequence). Trimming left V 1 base short and J 3 bases short, with 7 bases between. The CDR3 sequence is 14 residues long.

V and J are TRBV18 and TRBJ2-1; 8 bases agree with TRBD2. J lost 1 base, V lost 0 bases, and 5 bases had no gene match. The CDR3 consists of 17 residues. Looked up from germline, CDR1 is KGHSH and CDR2 is LQKENI. The chain's CDR3 is CASSPPVGRGSYNEQFF. The CDR3 region has the DNA TGTGCCAGCTCACCACCGGTCGGGAGGGGATCCTACAATGAGCAGTTCTTC.

This clone was recorded only once. The V and J genes are TRBV5-6 and TRBJ2-1, with 9 bases lining up with TRBD2. Germline V gene lookup returns CDR1 SGHDT and CDR2 YYEEEE. The junction had 6 bases not matched to a gene; V was cut back by 1 base and J by 7 bases. The CDR3 length is 15 residues. The CDR3, as DNA: TGTGCCAGCAGCTTGTTCGCGGGAGGGGGGAATGAGCAGTTCTTC. Its protein product is CASSLFAGGGNEQFF.

CDR3 sequence (DNA): TGTGCCAGCAGCTTTTTTGAGGATGAGCAGTTCTTC. Its protein product is CASSFFEDEQFF. This rearrangement joins TRBV5-4 to TRBJ2-1; D gene uncertain. CDR1 and CDR2 (germline): SGHNT, YYREEE (reference sequence). The CDR3 has 12 residues. V was shortened by 2 bases and J by 8 bases, with 8 bases between the two germline ends.

The V call is TRBV19, the J call TRBJ1-5; 9 bases agree with TRBD1. The V gene end was trimmed by 5 bases and the J gene end by 7 bases; junction bases not matched to a gene: 6. CDR3 size: 14 residues. The germline V gene has CDR1 LNHDA and CDR2 SQIVND (reference sequence). The CDR3 DNA is TGTGCCAGTAGTCTTGGGACAGGGATCCAGCCCCAGCATTTT. It specifies CASSLGTGIQPQHF.

This sequence joins TRBV7-9 and TRBJ2-7, with D possibly matching TRBD2 (6 bases). CDR1 is SEHNR, CDR2 FQNEAQ, per germline (reference sequence). This CDR3 is built from 13 residues. V shed 4 bases and J shed 3 bases, with 10 bases lying between them. The CDR3 is CASSSPEGYEQYF. The CDR3 DNA follows: TGTGCCAGCAGCTCACCGGAGGGCTACGAGCAGTACTTC.

V gene TRBV30 combines with J gene TRBJ2-1; D could derive from TRBD1 or TRBD2 (5 bases each). V was pared by 0 bases and J by 7 bases, with 16 bases between. Germline V gene sequence: CDR1 GTSNPN, CDR2 SVGIG (reference sequence). This CDR3 has 15 amino acids. The CDR3 reads CAWSVPGTVQNEQFF. The CDR3 nucleotides read TGTGCCTGGAGTGTACCCGGGACGGTACAAAATGAGCAGTTCTTC.